Reported below is one T cell receptor (beta chain). These data originate in a study of blood T cell repertoires in COVID-19. Study-level background: In each case, the material was cDNA or gDNA derived from T cells, B-cell-depleted T cells, or PBMCs.

In assigning cohorts, the study relied on participant-reported clinical history. This CDR3 spans 13 amino acids. The V end lost 6 bases, the J end lost 3 bases, and 11 bases lay between the germline ends. Sequencing used immunoSEQ multiplex PCR; TCRdb keeps in-frame clones, though not all of them. The data show under 200,000 clones, with around nine tenths seen just once and approximately 0.77% held by the top ten. The sequenced sample was PBMCs or T cells enriched from blood (not recorded which). The J gene is TRBJ1-1, the V gene TRBV12-3 or TRBV12-4, with D possibly matching TRBD1 (6 bases). This TCR derives from a woman between 18 and 29 years old who had recovered from COVID-19. The CDR3 sequence is CASRLDSHTEAFF. In DNA form, the CDR3 reads TGTGCCAGCAGATTGGACAGCCACACTGAAGCTTTCTTT.